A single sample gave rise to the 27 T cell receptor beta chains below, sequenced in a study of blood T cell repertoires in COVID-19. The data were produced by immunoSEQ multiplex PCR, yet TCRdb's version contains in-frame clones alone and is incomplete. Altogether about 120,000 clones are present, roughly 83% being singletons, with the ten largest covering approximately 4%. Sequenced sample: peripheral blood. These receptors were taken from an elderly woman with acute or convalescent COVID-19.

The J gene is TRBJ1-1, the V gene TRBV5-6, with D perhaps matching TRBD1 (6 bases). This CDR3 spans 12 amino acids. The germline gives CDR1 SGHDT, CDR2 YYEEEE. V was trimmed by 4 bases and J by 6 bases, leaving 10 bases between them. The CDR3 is CASSLSGAEAFF. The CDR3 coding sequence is TGTGCCAGCAGCCTTTCAGGGGCTGAAGCTTTCTTT.

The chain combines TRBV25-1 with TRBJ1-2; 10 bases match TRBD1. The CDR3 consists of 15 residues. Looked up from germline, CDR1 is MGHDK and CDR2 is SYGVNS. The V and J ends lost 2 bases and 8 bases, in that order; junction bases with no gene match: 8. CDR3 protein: CASSEAGQGGEGYTF. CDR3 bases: TGTGCCAGCAGTGAAGCCGGACAGGGGGGAGAAGGCTACACCTTC.

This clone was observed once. The CDR3 region is CASSFFGTGSYANQPQHF. The CDR3 nucleotides are TGTGCCAGCAGTTTCTTTGGGACAGGGAGCTATGCCAATCAGCCCCAGCATTTT. The chain is built from TRBV6-2 or TRBV6-3 and TRBJ1-5; TRBD1 aligns across 9 bases. In germline, CDR1 is MNHEY, CDR2 SVGEGT. The CDR3 consists of 18 residues. The ends lost 4 bases at V and 3 bases at J; junction bases unmatched: 13.

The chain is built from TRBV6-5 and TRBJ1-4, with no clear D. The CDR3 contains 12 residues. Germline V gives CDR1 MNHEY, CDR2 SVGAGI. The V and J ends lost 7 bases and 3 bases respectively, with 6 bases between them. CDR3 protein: CASKGANEKLFF. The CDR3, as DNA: TGTGCCAGCAAGGGAGCTAATGAAAAACTGTTTTTT.

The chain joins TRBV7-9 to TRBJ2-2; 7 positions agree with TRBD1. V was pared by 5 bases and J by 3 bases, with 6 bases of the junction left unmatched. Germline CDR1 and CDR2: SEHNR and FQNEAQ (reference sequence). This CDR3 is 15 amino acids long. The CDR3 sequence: CASSGTAFDTGELFF. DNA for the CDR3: TGTGCCAGCAGCGGGACAGCTTTTGACACCGGGGAGCTGTTTTTT.

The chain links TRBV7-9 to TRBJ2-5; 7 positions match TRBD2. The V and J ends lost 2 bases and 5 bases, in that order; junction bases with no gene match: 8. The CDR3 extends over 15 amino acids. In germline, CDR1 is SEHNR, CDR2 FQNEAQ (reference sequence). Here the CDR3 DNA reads TGTGCCAGCAGCTTAAATATGGGGAGGGCGGAGACCCAGTACTTC. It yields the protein CASSLNMGRAETQYF.

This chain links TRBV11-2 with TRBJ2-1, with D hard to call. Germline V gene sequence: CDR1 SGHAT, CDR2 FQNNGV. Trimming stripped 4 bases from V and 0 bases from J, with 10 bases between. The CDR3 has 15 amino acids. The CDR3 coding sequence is TGTGCCAGCAGCTCTCCTAGTCACTCCTACAATGAGCAGTTCTTC. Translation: CASSSPSHSYNEQFF. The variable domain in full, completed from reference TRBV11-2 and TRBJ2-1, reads EAGVAQSPRYKIIEKRQSVAFWCNPISGHATLYWYQQILGQGPKLLIQFQNNGVVDDSQLPKDRFSAERLKGVDSTLKIQPAKLEDSAVYLCASSSPSHSYNEQFFGPGTRLTVL.

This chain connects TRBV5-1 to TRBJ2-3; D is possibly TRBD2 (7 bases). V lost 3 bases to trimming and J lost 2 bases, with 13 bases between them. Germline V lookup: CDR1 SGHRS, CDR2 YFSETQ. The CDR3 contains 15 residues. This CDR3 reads CASSWGRGATDTQYF. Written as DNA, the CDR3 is TGCGCCAGCAGCTGGGGGAGGGGGGCCACAGATACGCAGTATTTT.

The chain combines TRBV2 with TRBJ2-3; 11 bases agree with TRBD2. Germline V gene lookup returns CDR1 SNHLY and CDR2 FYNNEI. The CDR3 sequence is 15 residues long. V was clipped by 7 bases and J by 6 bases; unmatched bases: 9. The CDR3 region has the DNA TGTGCCAGCACCGGGACTAGCGGTCTCGGGGATACGCAGTATTTT. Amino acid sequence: CASTGTSGLGDTQYF. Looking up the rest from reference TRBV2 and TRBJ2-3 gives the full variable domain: EPEVTQTPSHQVTQMGQEVILRCVPISNHLYFYWYRQILGQKVEFLVSFYNNEISEKSEIFDDQFSVERPDGSNFTLKIRSTKLEDSAMYFCASTGTSGLGDTQYFGPGTRLTVL.

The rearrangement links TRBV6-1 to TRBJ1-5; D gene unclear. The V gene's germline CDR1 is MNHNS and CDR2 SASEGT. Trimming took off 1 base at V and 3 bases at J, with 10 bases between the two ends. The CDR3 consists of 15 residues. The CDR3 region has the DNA TGTGCCAGCAGTGAAGGACGGCAGGTCAATCAGCCCCAGCATTTT. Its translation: CASSEGRQVNQPQHF.

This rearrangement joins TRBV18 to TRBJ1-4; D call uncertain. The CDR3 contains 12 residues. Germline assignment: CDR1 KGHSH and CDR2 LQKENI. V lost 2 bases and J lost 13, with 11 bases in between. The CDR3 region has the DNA TGTGCCAGCTCACCAAAGGAGGGAAGACTGTTTTTT. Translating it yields CASSPKEGRLFF.

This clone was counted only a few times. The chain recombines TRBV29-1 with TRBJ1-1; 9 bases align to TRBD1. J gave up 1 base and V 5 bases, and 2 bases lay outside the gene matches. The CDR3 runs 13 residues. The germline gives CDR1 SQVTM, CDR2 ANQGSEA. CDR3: CSVRTGANTEAFF. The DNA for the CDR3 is TGCAGCGTTAGGACAGGGGCGAACACTGAAGCTTTCTTT.

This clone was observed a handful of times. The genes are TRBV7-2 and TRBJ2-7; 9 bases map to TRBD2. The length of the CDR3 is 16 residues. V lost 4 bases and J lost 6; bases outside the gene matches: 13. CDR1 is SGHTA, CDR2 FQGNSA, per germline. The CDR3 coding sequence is TGTGCCAGCAGCTCTCAACTAGCGGGTGGGGATCTCGAGCAGTACTTC. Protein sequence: CASSSQLAGGDLEQYF.

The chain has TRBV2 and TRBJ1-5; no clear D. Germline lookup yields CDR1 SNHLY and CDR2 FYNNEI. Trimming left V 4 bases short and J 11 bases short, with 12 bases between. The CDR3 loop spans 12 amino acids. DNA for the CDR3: TGTGCCAGCAGTGCCCCTCGTTCAGCCCAGCATTTT. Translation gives CASSAPRSAQHF.

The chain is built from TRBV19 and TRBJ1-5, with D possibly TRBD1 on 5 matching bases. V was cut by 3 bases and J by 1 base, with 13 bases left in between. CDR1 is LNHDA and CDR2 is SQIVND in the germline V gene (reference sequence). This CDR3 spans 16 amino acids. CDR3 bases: TGTGCCAGTAGTATTAATACCCAGGGAAGCAATCAGCCCCAGCATTTT. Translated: CASSINTQGSNQPQHF.

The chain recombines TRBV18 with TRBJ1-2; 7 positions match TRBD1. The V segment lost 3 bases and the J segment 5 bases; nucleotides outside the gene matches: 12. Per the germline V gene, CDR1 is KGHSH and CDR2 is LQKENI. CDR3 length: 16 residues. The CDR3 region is CASSPSGQVESYGYTF. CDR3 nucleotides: TGTGCCAGCTCACCGTCAGGACAGGTCGAATCGTATGGCTACACCTTC.

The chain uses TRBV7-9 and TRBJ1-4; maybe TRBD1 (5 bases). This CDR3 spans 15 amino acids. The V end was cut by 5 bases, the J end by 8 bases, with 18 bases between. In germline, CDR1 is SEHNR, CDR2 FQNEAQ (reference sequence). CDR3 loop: CASSPQTDRKEKLFF. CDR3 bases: TGTGCCAGCAGCCCCCAGACAGACAGAAAGGAAAAACTGTTTTTT.

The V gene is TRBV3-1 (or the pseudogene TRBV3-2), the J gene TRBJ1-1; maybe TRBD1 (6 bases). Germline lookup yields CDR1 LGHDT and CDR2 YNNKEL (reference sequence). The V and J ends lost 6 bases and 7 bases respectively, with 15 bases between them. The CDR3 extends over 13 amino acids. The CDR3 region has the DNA TGTGCCAGCAGTCCGACAGGAATCAATGAAGCTTTCTTT. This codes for CASSPTGINEAFF.

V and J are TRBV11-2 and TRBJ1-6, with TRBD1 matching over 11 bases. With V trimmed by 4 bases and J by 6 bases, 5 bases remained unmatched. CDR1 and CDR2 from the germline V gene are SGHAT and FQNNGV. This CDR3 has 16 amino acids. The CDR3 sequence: CASSSGQGGSNSPLHF. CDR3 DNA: TGTGCCAGCAGCTCGGGACAGGGGGGAAGTAATTCACCCCTCCACTTT.

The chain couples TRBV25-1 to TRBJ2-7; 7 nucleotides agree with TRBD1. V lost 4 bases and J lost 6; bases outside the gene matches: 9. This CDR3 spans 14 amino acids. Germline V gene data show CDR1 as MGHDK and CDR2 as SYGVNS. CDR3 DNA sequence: TGTGCCAGCAGTGCCACTACAGGGGTCGGCGAGCAGTACTTC. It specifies CASSATTGVGEQYF.

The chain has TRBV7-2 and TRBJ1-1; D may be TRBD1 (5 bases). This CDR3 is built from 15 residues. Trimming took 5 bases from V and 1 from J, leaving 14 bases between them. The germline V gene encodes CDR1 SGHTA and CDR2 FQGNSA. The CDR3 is CASSPRGTANTEAFF. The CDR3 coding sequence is TGTGCCAGCAGCCCTCGCGGGACCGCGAACACTGAAGCTTTCTTT.

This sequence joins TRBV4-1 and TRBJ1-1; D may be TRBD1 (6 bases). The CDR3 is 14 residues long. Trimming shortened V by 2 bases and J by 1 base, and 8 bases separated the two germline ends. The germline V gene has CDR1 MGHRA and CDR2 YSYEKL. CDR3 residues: CASSQLGQNTEAFF. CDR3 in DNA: TGCGCCAGCAGCCAATTGGGACAGAACACTGAAGCTTTCTTT.

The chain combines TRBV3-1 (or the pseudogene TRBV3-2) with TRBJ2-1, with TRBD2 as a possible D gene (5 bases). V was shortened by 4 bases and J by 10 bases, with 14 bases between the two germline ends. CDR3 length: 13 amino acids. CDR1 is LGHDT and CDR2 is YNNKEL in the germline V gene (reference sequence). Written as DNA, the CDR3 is TGTGCCAGCAGCCCGCTAGCTCTAGGGGAGCAGTTCTTC. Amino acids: CASSPLALGEQFF.

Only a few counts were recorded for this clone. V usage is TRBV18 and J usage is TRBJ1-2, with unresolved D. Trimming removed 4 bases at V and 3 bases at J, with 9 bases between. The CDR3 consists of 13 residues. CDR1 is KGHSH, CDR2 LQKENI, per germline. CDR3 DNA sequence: TGTGCCAGCTCACAACGGACTGACTATGGCTACACCTTC. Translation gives CASSQRTDYGYTF.

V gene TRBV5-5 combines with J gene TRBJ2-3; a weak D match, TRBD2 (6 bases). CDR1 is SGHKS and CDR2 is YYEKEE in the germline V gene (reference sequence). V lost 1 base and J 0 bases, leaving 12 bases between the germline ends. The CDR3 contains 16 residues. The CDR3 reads CASSLSLATSTDTQYF. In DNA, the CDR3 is TGTGCCAGCAGCTTGTCTCTAGCGACTAGCACAGATACGCAGTATTTT.

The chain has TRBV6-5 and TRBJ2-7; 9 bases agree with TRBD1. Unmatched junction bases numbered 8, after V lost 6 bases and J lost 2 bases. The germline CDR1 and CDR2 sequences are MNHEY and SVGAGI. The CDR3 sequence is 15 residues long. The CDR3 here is CASRPWTGATYEQYF. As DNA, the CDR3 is TGTGCCAGCAGGCCTTGGACAGGGGCCACCTACGAGCAGTACTTC.

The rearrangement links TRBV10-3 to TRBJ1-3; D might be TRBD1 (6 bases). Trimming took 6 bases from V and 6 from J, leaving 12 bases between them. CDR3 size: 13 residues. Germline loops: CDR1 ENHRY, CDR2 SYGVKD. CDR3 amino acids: CAISRGFENTIYF. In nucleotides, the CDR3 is TGTGCCATCAGCAGGGGTTTTGAAAACACCATATATTTT.